The next 22 T cell receptor beta chains were all read from a single sample in a study of T cells in Graves' hyperthyroidism and ophthalmopathy. RNA transcripts yielded amplified TCR beta CDR3 regions. A first-round RT-PCR of the TCR CDR3 used the HTBI primer set. Each CDR3 protein gets one entry after TCRdb re-called the multiplex PCR reads with MiXCR. The sample includes about 400,000 distinct CDR3 sequences, around a quarter of them seen just once. The specimen sequenced was blood. These TCRs come from a man aged 50-60 years with Graves' hyperthyroidism.

There are many counts of this clonotype. This chain joins TRBV7-3 and TRBJ2-1; D is undetermined. CDR1 SGHTA and CDR2 FQGTGA come from the germline V gene. The V end lost 0 bases, the J end lost 6 bases, and 9 bases lay between the germline ends. CDR3 length: 14 residues. CDR3 amino acids: CASSLTGQLNEQFF. For the CDR3, the DNA is TGTGCCAGCAGCTTAACAGGGCAGCTCAATGAGCAGTTCTTC. Full variable domain (remainder filled in from reference TRBV7-3 and TRBJ2-1): GAGVSQTPSNKVTEKGKYVELRCDPISGHTALYWYRQSLGQGPEFLIYFQGTGAADDSGLPNDRFFAVRPEGSVSTLKIQRTERGDSAVYLCASSLTGQLNEQFFGPGTRLTVL.

V gene TRBV7-9 combines with J gene TRBJ1-1; no reliable D call. V was trimmed by 1 base and J by 5 bases, leaving 8 bases between them. CDR3 length equals 13 residues. Germline CDR1 and CDR2: SEHNR and FQNEAQ (reference sequence). The CDR3 bases are TGTGCCAGCAGCTTAGGGGCGGAGACTGAAGCTTTCTTT. Translating gives CASSLGAETEAFF. Full variable domain (outside the CDR3, taken from reference TRBV7-9 and TRBJ1-1): DTGVSQNPRHKITKRGQNVTFRCDPISEHNRLYWYRQTLGQGPEFLTYFQNEAQLEKSRLLSDRFSAERPKGSFSTLEIQRTEQGDSAMYLCASSLGAETEAFFGQGTRLTVV.

The chain is built from TRBV27 and TRBJ1-1; D gene uncertain. The CDR3 totals 14 residues. Germline CDR1 MNHEY, CDR2 SMNVEV (reference sequence). The V end lost 6 bases, the J end lost 0 bases, and 11 bases lay between the germline ends. DNA of the CDR3: TGTGCCAGCAGAGCCAGCTACATGAACACTGAAGCTTTCTTT. Amino acids: CASRASYMNTEAFF.

The gene calls are TRBV6-6 and TRBJ1-1; no clear D. Germline V gene data show CDR1 as MNHNY and CDR2 as SVGAGI (reference sequence). This CDR3 has 14 amino acids. V lost 0 bases and J lost 0, with 5 bases in between. The CDR3 here is CASSYSPLNTEAFF. DNA for the CDR3: TGTGCCAGCAGTTACTCTCCCCTGAACACTGAAGCTTTCTTT.

Ten or more counts support this clonotype. The chain joins TRBV12-3 or TRBV12-4 to TRBJ2-7, with a weak D call TRBD1 (5 bases). The V end lost 2 bases, the J end lost 3 bases, and 11 bases lay between the germline ends. CDR3 length: 14 amino acids. This chain's CDR3 is CASSLSGFSYEQYF. In nucleotides, the CDR3 is TGTGCCAGCAGTTTATCAGGGTTCAGCTACGAGCAGTACTTC.

The chain carries TRBV20-1 and TRBJ2-7; TRBD2 might be the D (5 bases). The V end was cut by 6 bases, the J end by 0 bases, with 15 bases between. Germline CDR1 DFQATT, CDR2 SNEGSKA (reference sequence). This CDR3 has 14 amino acids. This chain's CDR3 is CSAGPRATSYEQYF. The CDR3 bases are TGCAGTGCCGGCCCGAGGGCCACCTCCTACGAGCAGTACTTC.

This clonotype showed up many times. The chain couples TRBV3-1 to TRBJ1-1; D ambiguous. CDR1 is LGHDT and CDR2 is YNNKEL in the germline V gene (reference sequence). CDR3 length: 15 amino acids. Trimming shortened V by 4 bases and J by 2 bases, and 14 bases separated the two germline ends. The DNA of the CDR3 is TGTGCCAGCAGCCCTACCCCTGGGTCAAACACTGAAGCTTTCTTT. Translated, it gives CASSPTPGSNTEAFF.

This clonotype appeared many times. The chain uses TRBV29-1 and TRBJ1-2, with TRBD1 identical over 7 bases. The CDR3 extends over 14 amino acids. V lost 4 bases, J lost 8 bases, and 13 bases stayed unmatched. Germline V gene data show CDR1 as SQVTM and CDR2 as ANQGSEA. The CDR3 DNA follows: TGCAGCGTTGCCCCGCCGGGACAGATTCGGGGCTACACCTTC. Protein: CSVAPPGQIRGYTF.

The chain employs TRBV6-4 and TRBJ2-3; unclear D gene. V lost 0 bases and J 3 bases, leaving 4 bases between the germline ends. The CDR3 consists of 13 residues. Germline CDR1 reads MRHNA; CDR2 reads SNTAGT. The CDR3 sequence: CASSDSNTDTQYF. The CDR3 DNA reads as TGTGCCAGCAGTGACTCGAATACAGATACGCAGTATTTT.

The chain has TRBV20-1 and TRBJ1-1; D might be TRBD1 (6 bases). There are 14 residues in the CDR3. Germline V CDR1 and CDR2: DFQATT, SNEGSKA (reference sequence). Trimming left V 3 bases short and J 0 bases short, with 11 bases between. The CDR3, as DNA: TGCAGTGCTAGGCCGGGACACCTGAACACTGAAGCTTTCTTT. Its translation is CSARPGHLNTEAFF.

This clonotype was seen a few times. A much larger clonotype is one base distant, so this may be a read error. This chain connects TRBV28 to TRBJ2-7; maybe TRBD1 (6 bases). Germline loops: CDR1 MDHEN, CDR2 SYDVKM. V was pared by 10 bases and J by 4 bases, with 23 bases between. The CDR3 extends over 15 amino acids. CDR3 sequence reads: CATTAPIGTNYEQYF. CDR3 in DNA: TGTGCCACCACAGCCCCGATTGGGACAAATTACGAGCAGTACTTC.

This clonotype was observed a few times. The gene calls are TRBV18 and TRBJ2-7; D possibly corresponds to TRBD1 (6 bases). The CDR3 has 13 amino acids. Germline CDR1 and CDR2: KGHSH and LQKENI. V lost 1 base and J 4 bases, leaving 8 bases between the germline ends. CDR3: CASSPQQGYEQYF. The CDR3 bases are TGTGCCAGCTCACCACAACAGGGTTACGAGCAGTACTTC.

V and J are TRBV12-3 or TRBV12-4 and TRBJ2-4; possible D gene TRBD2, 5 bases. V was trimmed by 4 bases and J by 6 bases, leaving 13 bases between them. The CDR3 extends over 14 amino acids. CDR3 DNA: TGTGCCAGCAGTTCTAACACTGAGGGAAACATTCAGTACTTC. This translates into CASSSNTEGNIQYF.

This clonotype was detected a few times. CDR3 amino acids: CATSRTAGQGQETQYF. Written as DNA, the CDR3 is TGTGCCACCAGCAGAACAGCTGGACAGGGGCAAGAGACCCAGTACTTC. V is TRBV15 and J is TRBJ2-5, with TRBD1 matching 9 bases. The V gene end was trimmed by 2 bases and the J gene end by 2 bases; junction bases not matched to a gene: 6. CDR3 length equals 16 residues. The germline gives CDR1 LNHNV, CDR2 YYDKDF (reference sequence).

This clonotype came up many times. This chain uses TRBV20-1 with TRBJ2-1; maybe TRBD2 (6 bases). Trimming pared 6 bases from V and 6 bases from J, leaving 12 bases between. The germline CDR1 and CDR2 sequences are DFQATT and SNEGSKA (reference sequence). This CDR3 contains 12 residues. The CDR3 DNA reads TGCAGTGCAGCTAGGGACTTCAATGAGCAGTTCTTC. Its translation is CSAARDFNEQFF.

This clonotype was counted only a few times. V usage is TRBV6-1 and J usage is TRBJ1-1, with D unresolved. The CDR3 sequence is 13 residues long. Trimming pared 10 bases from V and 1 base from J, leaving 13 bases between. Germline values: CDR1 MNHNS, CDR2 SASEGT. CDR3 nucleotide sequence: TGTGCCATCCTCAAAGATCGGAACACTGAAGCTTTCTTT. It codes for CAILKDRNTEAFF.

This clonotype showed up many times. The chain carries TRBV6-2 or TRBV6-3 and TRBJ2-1, with 9 bases lining up with TRBD2. The J segment lost 5 bases and the V segment lost 6 bases, leaving 8 bases of the junction unmatched. Looked up from germline, CDR1 is MNHEY and CDR2 is SVGEGT. There are 15 residues in the CDR3. CDR3 nucleotides: TGTGCCAGCAGCCACCCTGCTAGCGGGAACAATGAGCAGTTCTTC. Encoded protein: CASSHPASGNNEQFF.

This sequence joins TRBV19 and TRBJ2-1, with TRBD2 matching 8 bases. CDR3 length equals 15 residues. V shed 4 bases, J shed 5 bases, and the junction held 7 bases outside the gene matches. The germline gives CDR1 LNHDA, CDR2 SQIVND (reference sequence). CDR3 loop: CASSTRTSLDNEQFF. Here the CDR3 DNA reads TGTGCCAGTAGTACTCGGACTAGCCTGGACAATGAGCAGTTCTTC.

The V and J genes are TRBV20-1 and TRBJ2-7; 10 bases agree with TRBD2. CDR3 length equals 16 residues. Germline CDR1 DFQATT, CDR2 SNEGSKA (reference sequence). The V gene end was trimmed by 0 bases and the J gene end by 0 bases; junction bases not matched to a gene: 5. For the CDR3, the DNA is TGCAGTGCTAGAGACTTACTAGCGGGGTTCTCCTACGAGCAGTACTTC. Protein product: CSARDLLAGFSYEQYF.

CDR3 nucleotides: TGTGCCACCAGCAAGGGGGCCAGCCAAGAGACCCAGTACTTC. This codes for CATSKGASQETQYF. The chain has TRBV15 and TRBJ2-5; 7 nucleotides align to TRBD1. Trimming took 4 bases from V and 1 from J; bases not matched to a gene: 3. Germline V gives CDR1 LNHNV, CDR2 YYDKDF (reference sequence). This CDR3 comprises 14 residues.

This clonotype was seen only a few times. This chain uses TRBV12-3 or TRBV12-4 with TRBJ2-3; D gene ambiguous. There are 12 residues in the CDR3. Trimming took 3 bases from V and 8 from J, leaving 9 bases between them. This CDR3 is CASSLDPRTQYF. The CDR3 DNA reads TGTGCCAGCAGTTTGGACCCCCGTACGCAGTATTTT.

For the CDR3, the DNA is TGTGCCAGTAGTCACCCGGGATCAAATCAGCCCCAGCATTTT. Its protein is CASSHPGSNQPQHF. J is TRBJ1-5 and V is TRBV19; D unresolved. Trimming cost V 5 bases and J 4 bases, with 12 bases left between them. Germline values: CDR1 LNHDA, CDR2 SQIVND (reference sequence). The CDR3 is 14 residues long.